These 30 T cell receptor beta chains were all obtained from the same sample, sequenced in a study of vaccination and CD4 T cells after COVID-19. As for treatment: approximately nine-day PBMC culture with coronavirus spike peptide pools or control peptides (ViraFEST assay). No cognate antigen is known for these TCRs. The Oncomine TCR Beta short-read assay sequenced DNA from cultured CD4+ T cells. MiXCR, applied by TCRdb to the PCR reads, yields one record per CDR3 protein. Among roughly 15,000 distinct CDR3 sequences listed, over 70% were seen once. Sequences were obtained from CD4+ T cells from blood, cultured in vitro. The receptors originated from a human donor who had recovered from COVID-19.

The V gene is TRBV24-1, the J gene TRBJ2-1; 7 bases agree with TRBD1. Per germline, CDR1 KGHDR and CDR2 SFDVKD. V was pared by 9 bases and J by 5 bases, with 12 bases of the junction left unmatched. CDR3 size: 15 residues. The CDR3 DNA is TGTGCCACCGCAGCTGCCGGGACAGTAAACAATGAGCAGTTCTTC. Its translation: CATAAAGTVNNEQFF.

The rearrangement uses TRBV6-1 and TRBJ2-3; weak D call: TRBD2 (7 bases). The germline CDR1 and CDR2 sequences are MNHNS and SASEGT. Trimming stripped 7 bases from V and 1 base from J, with 18 bases between. CDR3 size: 16 residues. The CDR3 region is CASTLRGGIGTDTQYF. CDR3 coding DNA: TGTGCCAGCACTCTTAGGGGGGGAATAGGCACAGATACGCAGTATTTT.

V is TRBV20-1 and J is TRBJ1-5; D gene uncertain. Trimming took 0 bases from V and 3 from J, leaving 6 bases between them. Germline loops: CDR1 DFQATT, CDR2 SNEGSKA (reference sequence). The CDR3 has 13 residues. Here the CDR3 DNA reads TGCAGTGCTAGAGACCAGCCCAATCAGCCCCAGCATTTT. The encoded protein is CSARDQPNQPQHF.

The rearrangement joins TRBV10-3 to TRBJ2-3; 7 bases fit TRBD2. This CDR3 comprises 15 residues. J gave up 3 bases and V 4 bases, and 7 bases lay outside the gene matches. Germline assignment: CDR1 ENHRY and CDR2 SYGVKD. This CDR3 is CAISVGWGGTDTQYF. CDR3 coding DNA: TGTGCCATCAGTGTGGGGTGGGGGGGAACAGATACGCAGTATTTT.

The chain employs TRBV12-3 or TRBV12-4 and TRBJ1-5; D might be TRBD1 (6 bases). The V gene lost 4 bases and the J gene lost 4 bases, with 20 bases spanning the gap. The CDR3 covers 17 residues. The CDR3 spells CASSSLGDRRFNQPQHF. The DNA for the CDR3 is TGTGCCAGCAGTTCCCTTGGCGACAGGAGGTTTAATCAGCCCCAGCATTTT.

The V and J genes are TRBV12-3 or TRBV12-4 and TRBJ1-5; maybe TRBD1 (6 bases). The CDR3 spans 14 residues. Trimming took off 6 bases at V and 2 bases at J, with 11 bases between the two ends. CDR3 in amino acids: CASSPGEGNQPQHF. The CDR3, as DNA: TGTGCCAGCAGCCCAGGGGAGGGCAATCAGCCCCAGCATTTT.

The chain employs TRBV7-2 and TRBJ2-2; TRBD1 aligns across 7 bases. V lost 3 bases, J lost 8 bases, and 12 bases stayed unmatched. CDR3 length: 16 amino acids. The germline CDR1 and CDR2 sequences are SGHTA and FQGNSA. The CDR3 sequence: CASSFLTGAPAGELFF. For the CDR3, the DNA is TGTGCCAGCAGCTTCCTTACAGGGGCTCCAGCGGGGGAGCTGTTTTTT.

CDR3 DNA: TGCAGTGCCCAGATTGGGAGAGGGACTGAAGCTTTCTTT. This encodes CSAQIGRGTEAFF. This chain connects TRBV20-1 to TRBJ1-1; D unclear. The V end lost 6 bases, the J end lost 5 bases, and 16 bases lay between the germline ends. Germline V CDR1 and CDR2: DFQATT, SNEGSKA (reference sequence). This CDR3 contains 13 residues.

The V gene is TRBV11-2, the J gene TRBJ2-1; weak D call: TRBD1 (7 bases). The CDR3 is 13 residues long. Germline CDR1 and CDR2: SGHAT and FQNNGV. Trimming pared 3 bases from V and 14 bases from J, leaving 17 bases between. The CDR3 bases are TGTGCCAGCAGCTTCTCAGGGGGACTCGCTAAGTTCTTC. Amino acids: CASSFSGGLAKFF. The whole variable domain, filled in from reference TRBV11-2 and TRBJ2-1, reads EAGVAQSPRYKIIEKRQSVAFWCNPISGHATLYWYQQILGQGPKLLIQFQNNGVVDDSQLPKDRFSAERLKGVDSTLKIQPAKLEDSAVYLCASSFSGGLAKFFGPGTRLTVL.

The J gene is TRBJ1-6, the V gene TRBV20-1; D possibly corresponds to TRBD1 (6 bases). V shed 1 base and J shed 10 bases, with 17 bases lying between them. This CDR3 is 15 amino acids long. Germline CDR1 is DFQATT and CDR2 is SNEGSKA (reference sequence). CDR3 residues: CSARVGGEGRSPLHF. The CDR3 DNA is TGCAGTGCTAGAGTAGGGGGGGAGGGTCGGTCACCCCTCCACTTT.

The rearrangement uses TRBV5-8 and TRBJ1-3; D is undetermined. The CDR3 spans 17 residues. CDR1 SGHTS and CDR2 YDEGEE come from the germline V gene. Trimming took off 3 bases at V and 0 bases at J, with 16 bases between the two ends. Here the CDR3 reads CASSSQLGKDSGNTIYF. The CDR3 region has the DNA TGTGCCAGCAGCTCCCAGTTAGGAAAGGACTCTGGAAACACCATATATTTT. The variable domain in full, completed from reference TRBV5-8 and TRBJ1-3, reads EAGVTQSPTHLIKTRGQQATLRCSPISGHTSVYWYQQALGLGLQFLLWYDEGEERNRGNFPPRFSGRQFPNYSSELNVNALELEDSALYLCASSSQLGKDSGNTIYFGEGSWLTVV.

In this sample, this clonotype turned up once. The V call is TRBV7-2, the J call TRBJ1-5; 10 positions agree with TRBD1. Germline V gene sequence: CDR1 SGHTA, CDR2 FQGNSA. The CDR3 length is 16 residues. V lost 1 base and J lost 7; bases outside the gene matches: 7. In nucleotides, the CDR3 is TGTGCCAGCAGCTTAGAGCGGACAGGGGGATCCCAGCCCCAGCATTTT. Protein: CASSLERTGGSQPQHF.

This clonotype came up a few times. This chain joins TRBV7-8 and TRBJ2-7; D unclear. The CDR3 length is 14 residues. Trimming stripped 1 base from V and 3 bases from J, with 10 bases between. Germline CDR1 SGHVS, CDR2 FQNEAQ. CDR3 region: CASSLDEADYEQYF. The CDR3, as DNA: TGTGCCAGCAGCTTAGATGAGGCCGACTACGAGCAGTACTTC.

This clonotype was picked up a small number of times. V is TRBV7-2 and J is TRBJ2-3, with D possibly being TRBD2 (5 bases). The CDR3 extends over 15 amino acids. Germline V gene lookup returns CDR1 SGHTA and CDR2 FQGNSA. The ends were cut back, 1 base at V and 0 bases at J, with 8 bases in the middle. This CDR3 is CASSLGLASTDTQYF. The CDR3 DNA is TGTGCCAGCAGCTTAGGGCTAGCCAGCACAGATACGCAGTATTTT. The full variable domain, its missing parts supplied by reference TRBV7-2 and TRBJ2-3, is GAGVSQSPSNKVTEKGKDVELRCDPISGHTALYWYRQSLGQGLEFLIYFQGNSAPDKSGLPSDRFSAERTGGSVSTLTIQRTQQEDSAVYLCASSLGLASTDTQYFGPGTRLTVL.

This chain connects TRBV20-1 to TRBJ1-6, with 8 bases fitting TRBD1. This CDR3 has 15 residues. From germline, CDR1 is DFQATT and CDR2 SNEGSKA (reference sequence). J gave up 7 bases and V 1 base, and 6 bases lay outside the gene matches. The chain's CDR3 is CSARVGQGYNSPLHF. CDR3 bases: TGCAGTGCTAGAGTCGGACAGGGCTACAATTCACCCCTCCACTTT.

The gene calls are TRBV6-4 and TRBJ2-3, with 7 bases aligning to TRBD2. Germline loops: CDR1 MRHNA, CDR2 SNTAGT. Losses at the gene ends were 3 bases for V and 1 base for J; bases not matched to a gene: 4. The CDR3 totals 15 residues. CDR3 residues: CASSEGGSGTDTQYF. As DNA, the CDR3 is TGTGCCAGCAGTGAAGGCGGGAGCGGCACAGATACGCAGTATTTT.

The V call is TRBV30, the J call TRBJ1-6; TRBD1 aligns across 8 bases. This CDR3 comprises 13 residues. Unmatched junction bases numbered 7, after V lost 6 bases and J lost 9 bases. Germline V lookup: CDR1 GTSNPN, CDR2 SVGIG (reference sequence). The CDR3 protein is CACNQGARSPLHF. The DNA for the CDR3 is TGTGCCTGTAACCAGGGGGCTCGTTCACCCCTCCACTTT.

The chain couples TRBV28 to TRBJ2-7, with 7 nucleotides matching TRBD2. The CDR3 length is 19 residues. Germline-derived CDR1 and CDR2 are MDHEN and SYDVKM. J gave up 1 base and V 6 bases, and 21 bases lay outside the gene matches. The CDR3 DNA reads TGTGCCAGCAGCATTAGCGGGTTTAGACCCACTCCCCTATCCTACGAGCAGTACTTC. Its protein product is CASSISGFRPTPLSYEQYF.

The rearrangement uses TRBV6-1 and TRBJ1-1; the D is unclear. Trimming pared 7 bases from V and 0 bases from J, leaving 9 bases between. The CDR3 consists of 13 residues. Germline V gene sequence: CDR1 MNHNS, CDR2 SASEGT. CDR3 nucleotide sequence: TGTGCCAGCAATACCCGTCTGAACACTGAAGCTTTCTTT. It specifies CASNTRLNTEAFF.

This chain connects TRBV7-8 to TRBJ1-5, with D hard to call. Germline V gives CDR1 SGHVS, CDR2 FQNEAQ. V was pared by 5 bases and J by 5 bases, with 28 bases between. This CDR3 spans 19 amino acids. The CDR3 here is CASSTRRGLRPYRDQPQHF. The CDR3 DNA is TGTGCCAGCAGCACCCGCCGGGGTCTAAGGCCCTATAGGGATCAGCCCCAGCATTTT.

This sequence joins TRBV11-3 and TRBJ2-5, with 8 bases matching TRBD2. Trimming took 2 bases from V and 5 from J; bases not matched to a gene: 13. Germline V gene sequence: CDR1 SGHNT, CDR2 YENEEA. The CDR3 is 17 residues long. The CDR3 region has the DNA TGTGCCAGCAGCTTAAAGGTCCCCGGGAGGGCGGAGGAGACCCAGTACTTC. Its protein is CASSLKVPGRAEETQYF.

The chain uses TRBV7-2 and TRBJ1-1, with D possibly being TRBD1 (6 bases). The CDR3 contains 15 residues. Germline V lookup: CDR1 SGHTA, CDR2 FQGNSA. Trimming left V 2 bases short and J 5 bases short, with 15 bases between. This CDR3 is CASSLSYRDGTEAFF. The CDR3, as DNA: TGTGCCAGCAGCTTATCCTACAGGGATGGGACTGAAGCTTTCTTT.

V and J are TRBV19 and TRBJ1-2; the D is unclear. Trimming left V 4 bases short and J 2 bases short, with 8 bases between. The CDR3 contains 13 residues. Germline CDR1 and CDR2: LNHDA and SQIVND (reference sequence). The CDR3 DNA is TGTGCCAGTAGTAACTATGCGAACTATGGCTACACCTTC. Translated: CASSNYANYGYTF.

The chain couples TRBV7-2 to TRBJ1-3, with 8 bases identical to TRBD1. The germline CDR1 and CDR2 sequences are SGHTA and FQGNSA. The V segment lost 6 bases and the J segment 0 bases; nucleotides outside the gene matches: 4. CDR3 size: 15 residues. The CDR3 here is CASRDRVSSGNTIYF. CDR3 sequence (DNA): TGTGCCAGCAGGGACAGGGTTAGCTCTGGAAACACCATATATTTT.

The chain has TRBV7-6 and TRBJ1-4; 10 bases agree with TRBD1. Germline assignment: CDR1 SGHVS and CDR2 FNYEAQ. The ends lost 5 bases at V and 7 bases at J; junction bases unmatched: 7. The CDR3 runs 15 residues. CDR3 sequence (DNA): TGTGCCAGCAGCATAGGGACAGGGGCAAGTGAAAAACTGTTTTTT. It translates to CASSIGTGASEKLFF.

The gene calls are TRBV21-1 and TRBJ2-7; the listed D gene, TRBD1, was not tested against the DNA. TRBV21-1 corresponds to a pseudogene. CDR3 length: 13 amino acids. CDR3 protein: CASSRTAIYEQYF. As DNA, the CDR3 is TGTGCCAGCAGTAGGACAGCCATCTACGAGCAGTACTTC.

The chain carries TRBV6-2 or TRBV6-3 and TRBJ1-1; TRBD1 matches 11 bases. The V segment lost 6 bases and the J segment 4 bases; nucleotides outside the gene matches: 13. Germline V lookup: CDR1 MNHEY, CDR2 SVGEGT. The CDR3 runs to 17 residues. The DNA for the CDR3 is TGTGCCAGCAGCCCTCACCGGACAGGGGGCGCTACCACTGAAGCTTTCTTT. This encodes CASSPHRTGGATTEAFF.

The V gene is TRBV6-2 or TRBV6-3, the J gene TRBJ1-2, with TRBD1 as a possible D gene (5 bases). This CDR3 region has 12 residues. Germline lookup yields CDR1 MNHEY and CDR2 SVGEGT. With 7 bases removed from V and 6 bases from J, the gap between germline ends came to 12 bases. The chain's CDR3 is CASMQGIDGYTF. DNA of the CDR3: TGTGCCAGCATGCAGGGAATTGATGGCTACACCTTC.

This clonotype was detected only once. The V gene is TRBV6-5, the J gene TRBJ2-2, with D tentatively TRBD1 or TRBD2 (5 bases each). The CDR3 has 15 residues. Germline V gives CDR1 MNHEY, CDR2 SVGAGI. V was cut by 4 bases and J by 5 bases, with 14 bases left in between. The chain's CDR3 is CASSSRDVETGELFF. The CDR3, as DNA: TGTGCCAGCAGTTCCCGGGACGTCGAGACCGGGGAGCTGTTTTTT.

The rearrangement uses TRBV28 and TRBJ1-6; D call uncertain. V lost 6 bases, J lost 13 bases, and 22 bases lay in between. Germline assignment: CDR1 MDHEN and CDR2 SYDVKM. The CDR3 is 15 amino acids. The CDR3 here is CASRKDPIRRMPLHF. The CDR3 DNA reads TGTGCCAGCAGAAAGGACCCGATCCGACGCATGCCCCTCCACTTT. Using reference TRBV28 and TRBJ1-6 for the parts outside the CDR3, the full variable domain is DVKVTQSSRYLVKRTGEKVFLECVQDMDHENMFWYRQDPGLGLRLIYFSYDVKMKEKGDIPEGYSVSREKKERFSLILESASTNQTSMYLCASRKDPIRRMPLHFGNGTRLTVT.